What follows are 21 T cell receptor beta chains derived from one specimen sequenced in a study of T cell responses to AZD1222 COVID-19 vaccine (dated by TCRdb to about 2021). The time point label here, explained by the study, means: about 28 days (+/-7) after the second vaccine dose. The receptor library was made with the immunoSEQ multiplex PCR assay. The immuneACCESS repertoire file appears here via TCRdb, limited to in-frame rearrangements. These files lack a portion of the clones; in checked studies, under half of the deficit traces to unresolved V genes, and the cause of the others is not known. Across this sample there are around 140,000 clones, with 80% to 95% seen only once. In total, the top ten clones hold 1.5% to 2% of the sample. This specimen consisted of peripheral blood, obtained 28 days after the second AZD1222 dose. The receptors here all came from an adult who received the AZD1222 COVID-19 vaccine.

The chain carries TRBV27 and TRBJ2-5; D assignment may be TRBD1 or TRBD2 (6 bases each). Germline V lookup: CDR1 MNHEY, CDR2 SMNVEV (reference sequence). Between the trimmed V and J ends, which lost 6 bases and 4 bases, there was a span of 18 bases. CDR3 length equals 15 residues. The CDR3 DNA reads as TGTGCCAGCAGACCCGGATGGGGGCGGGGAGAGACCCAGTACTTC. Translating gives CASRPGWGRGETQYF.

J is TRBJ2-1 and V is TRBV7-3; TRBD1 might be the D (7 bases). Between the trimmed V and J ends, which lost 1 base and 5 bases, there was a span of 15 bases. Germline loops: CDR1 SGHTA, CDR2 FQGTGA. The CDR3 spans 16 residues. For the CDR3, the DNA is TGTGCCAGCAGCTTAATGGGGGGACAGATCGACAATGAGCAGTTCTTC. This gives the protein CASSLMGGQIDNEQFF. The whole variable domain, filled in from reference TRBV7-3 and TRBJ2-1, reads GAGVSQTPSNKVTEKGKYVELRCDPISGHTALYWYRQSLGQGPEFLIYFQGTGAADDSGLPNDRFFAVRPEGSVSTLKIQRTERGDSAVYLCASSLMGGQIDNEQFFGPGTRLTVL.

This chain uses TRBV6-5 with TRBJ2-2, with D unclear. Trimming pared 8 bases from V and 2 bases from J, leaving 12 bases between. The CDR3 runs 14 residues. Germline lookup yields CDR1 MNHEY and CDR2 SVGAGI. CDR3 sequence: CASSVGANTGELFF. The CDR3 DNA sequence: TGTGCCAGCTCTGTTGGCGCTAACACCGGGGAGCTGTTTTTT.

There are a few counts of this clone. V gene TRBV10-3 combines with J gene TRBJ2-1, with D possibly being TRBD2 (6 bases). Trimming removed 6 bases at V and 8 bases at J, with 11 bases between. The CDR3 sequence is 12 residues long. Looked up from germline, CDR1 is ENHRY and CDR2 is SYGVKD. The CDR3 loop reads CAIRGGAYEQFF. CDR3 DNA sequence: TGTGCCATCAGGGGCGGGGCATATGAGCAGTTCTTC.

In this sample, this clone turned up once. As DNA, the CDR3 is TGTGCCAGCAGTGTAGGGTGGAACACTGAAGCTTTCTTT. Amino acid sequence: CASSVGWNTEAFF. J is TRBJ1-1 and V is TRBV2, with no clear D. Germline values: CDR1 SNHLY, CDR2 FYNNEI. V was clipped by 4 bases and J by 1 base, with 7 bases between them. CDR3 length: 13 residues.

The CDR3 DNA reads as TGTGCCAGCAGTTCGGACTATGGCTACACCTTC. The encoded protein is CASSSDYGYTF. V and J are TRBV12-3 or TRBV12-4 and TRBJ1-2; D not resolved. The CDR3 covers 11 residues. Trimming removed 4 bases at V and 3 bases at J, with 3 bases between.

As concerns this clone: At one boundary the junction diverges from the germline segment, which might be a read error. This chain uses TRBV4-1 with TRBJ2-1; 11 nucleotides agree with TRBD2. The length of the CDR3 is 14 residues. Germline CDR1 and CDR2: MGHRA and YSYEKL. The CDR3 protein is CASSVLAGVSFEVF. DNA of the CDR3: TGCGCCAGCAGCGTACTAGCGGGAGTATCTTTTGAGGTCTTC.

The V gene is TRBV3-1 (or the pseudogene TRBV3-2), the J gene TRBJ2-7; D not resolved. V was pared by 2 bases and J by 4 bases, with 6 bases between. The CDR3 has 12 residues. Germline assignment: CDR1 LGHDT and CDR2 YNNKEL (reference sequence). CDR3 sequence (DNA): TGTGCCAGCAGCCAACGCACTTACGAGCAGTACTTC. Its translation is CASSQRTYEQYF.

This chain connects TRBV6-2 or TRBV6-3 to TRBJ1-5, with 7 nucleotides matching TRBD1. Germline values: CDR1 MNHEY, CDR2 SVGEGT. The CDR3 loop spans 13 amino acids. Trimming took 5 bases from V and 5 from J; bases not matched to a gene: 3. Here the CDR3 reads CASSPDRDQPQHF. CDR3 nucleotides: TGTGCCAGCAGTCCAGACAGGGATCAGCCCCAGCATTTT.

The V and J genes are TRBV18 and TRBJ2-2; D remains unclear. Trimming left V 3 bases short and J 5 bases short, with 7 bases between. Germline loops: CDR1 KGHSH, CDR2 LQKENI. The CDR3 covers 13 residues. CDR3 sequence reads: CASSPGLTGELFF. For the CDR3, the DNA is TGTGCCAGCTCACCGGGATTGACCGGGGAGCTGTTTTTT. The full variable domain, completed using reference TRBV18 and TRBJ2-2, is NAGVMQNPRHLVRRRGQEARLRCSPMKGHSHVYWYRQLPEEGLKFMVYLQKENIIDESGMPKERFSAEFPKEGPSILRIQQVVRGDSAAYFCASSPGLTGELFFGEGSRLTVL.

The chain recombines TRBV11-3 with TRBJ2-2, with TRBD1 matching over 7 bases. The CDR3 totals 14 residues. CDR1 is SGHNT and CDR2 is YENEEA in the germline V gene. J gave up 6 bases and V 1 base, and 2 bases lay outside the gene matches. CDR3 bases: TGTGCCAGCAGCTTAGGGCAGGGGGCCGGGGAGCTGTTTTTT. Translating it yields CASSLGQGAGELFF.

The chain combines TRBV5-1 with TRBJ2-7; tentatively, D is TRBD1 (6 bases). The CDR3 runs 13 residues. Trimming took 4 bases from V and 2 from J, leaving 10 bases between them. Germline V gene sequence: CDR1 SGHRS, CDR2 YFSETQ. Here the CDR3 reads CASSPEGAYEQYF. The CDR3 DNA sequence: TGCGCCAGCAGCCCCGAGGGGGCCTACGAGCAGTACTTC.

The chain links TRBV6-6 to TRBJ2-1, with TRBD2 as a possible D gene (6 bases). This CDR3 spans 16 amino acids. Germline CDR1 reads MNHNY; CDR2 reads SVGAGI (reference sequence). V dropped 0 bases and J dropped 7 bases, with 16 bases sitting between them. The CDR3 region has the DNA TGTGCCAGCAGTTACTCTCTAGGACTATCCCTAAATGAGCAGTTCTTC. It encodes CASSYSLGLSLNEQFF.

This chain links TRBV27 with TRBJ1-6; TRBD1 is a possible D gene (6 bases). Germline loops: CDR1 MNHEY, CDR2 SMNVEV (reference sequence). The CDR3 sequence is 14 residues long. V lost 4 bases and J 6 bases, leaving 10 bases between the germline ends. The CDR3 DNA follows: TGTGCCAGCAGTTCACAGGGAGTTAATTCACCCCTCCACTTT. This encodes CASSSQGVNSPLHF.

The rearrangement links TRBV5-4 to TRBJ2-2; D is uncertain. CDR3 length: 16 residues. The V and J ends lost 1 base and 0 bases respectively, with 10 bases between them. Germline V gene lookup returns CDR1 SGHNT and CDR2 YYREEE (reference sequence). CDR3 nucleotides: TGTGCCAGCAGCTTGAACAGCCAGCCGAACACCGGGGAGCTGTTTTTT. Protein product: CASSLNSQPNTGELFF.

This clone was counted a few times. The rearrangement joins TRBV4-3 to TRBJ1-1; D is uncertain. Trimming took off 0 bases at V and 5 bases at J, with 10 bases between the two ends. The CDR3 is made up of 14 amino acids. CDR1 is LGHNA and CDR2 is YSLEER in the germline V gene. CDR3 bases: TGCGCCAGCAGCCAAGAAATCGTGGGAACTGAAGCTTTCTTT. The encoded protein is CASSQEIVGTEAFF.

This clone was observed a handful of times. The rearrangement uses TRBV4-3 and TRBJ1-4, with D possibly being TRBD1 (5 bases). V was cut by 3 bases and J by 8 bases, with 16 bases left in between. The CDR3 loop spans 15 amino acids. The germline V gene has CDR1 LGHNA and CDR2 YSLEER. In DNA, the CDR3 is TGCGCCAGCAGCCAGGCGGGGGGTCGGGGGGAAAAACTGTTTTTT. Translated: CASSQAGGRGEKLFF.

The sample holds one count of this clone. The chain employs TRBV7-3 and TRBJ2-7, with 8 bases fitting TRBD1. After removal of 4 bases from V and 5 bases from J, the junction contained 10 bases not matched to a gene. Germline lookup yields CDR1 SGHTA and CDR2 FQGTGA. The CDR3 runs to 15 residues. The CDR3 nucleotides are TGTGCCAGCAGCTCGCTAGGACCGGGACAGGACGAGCAGTACGTC. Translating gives CASSSLGPGQDEQYV.

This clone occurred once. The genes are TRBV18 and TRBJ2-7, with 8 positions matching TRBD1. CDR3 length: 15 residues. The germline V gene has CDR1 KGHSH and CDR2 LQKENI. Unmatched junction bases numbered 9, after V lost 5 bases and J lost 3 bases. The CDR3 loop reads CASSSGTGSGYEQYV. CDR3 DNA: TGTGCCAGCTCATCGGGGACAGGTTCTGGCTACGAGCAGTACGTC.

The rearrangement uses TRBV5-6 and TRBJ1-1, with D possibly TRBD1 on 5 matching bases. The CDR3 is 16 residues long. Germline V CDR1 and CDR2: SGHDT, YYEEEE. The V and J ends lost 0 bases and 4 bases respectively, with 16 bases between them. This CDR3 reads CASSLDVGTVSTEAFF. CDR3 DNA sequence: TGTGCCAGCAGCTTGGATGTGGGGACGGTGAGCACTGAAGCTTTCTTT.

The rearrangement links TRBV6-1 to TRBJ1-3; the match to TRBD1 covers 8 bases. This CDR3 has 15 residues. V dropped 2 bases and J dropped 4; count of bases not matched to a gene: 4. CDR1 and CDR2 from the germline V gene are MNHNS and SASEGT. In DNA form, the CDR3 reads TGTGCCAGCAGTGAATTCGACAGGGGAGGAAACACCATATATTTT. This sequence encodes CASSEFDRGGNTIYF.